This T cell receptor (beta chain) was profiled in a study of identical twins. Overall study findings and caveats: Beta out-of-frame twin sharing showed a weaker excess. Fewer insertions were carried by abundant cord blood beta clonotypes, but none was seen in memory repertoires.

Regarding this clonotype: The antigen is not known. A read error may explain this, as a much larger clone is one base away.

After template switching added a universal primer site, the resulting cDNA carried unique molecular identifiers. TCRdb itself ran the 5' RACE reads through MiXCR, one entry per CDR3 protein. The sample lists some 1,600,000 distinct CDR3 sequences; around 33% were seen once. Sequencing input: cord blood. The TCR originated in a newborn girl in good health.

The CDR3 DNA reads as TGTGCCAGCAGTCGGGACAGGGGGCGCACAGATACGGAGTATTTT. This encodes CASSRDRGRTDTEYF. The V and J genes are TRBV12-3 or TRBV12-4 and TRBJ2-3; TRBD1 matches at 12 bases. The length of the CDR3 is 15 residues.